This T cell receptor beta chain was sequenced during a study of T cell responses to AZD1222 COVID-19 vaccine. This CDR3 comprises 15 residues. V lost 0 bases, J lost 9 bases, and 17 bases lay in between. CDR1 is LGHNA and CDR2 is YSLEER in the germline V gene. About this clone itself: Its antigen is unknown.

This table comes from immunoSEQ multiplex PCR, and its TCRdb copy is limited to in-frame clones, with some not included. Among roughly 91,000 clones, 70% to 90% were seen once, and the ten largest hold less than 3.5%. Study results and limitations: In the spike-specific TCR repertoire, nearly half reportedly target unmutated variant regions. Donors were chiefly white British, with a greater number of females, and clonal diversity was perhaps underestimated. Baseline seropositivity characterized only a handful of AZD1222 recipients.

The genes are TRBV4-3 and TRBJ1-2, with D possibly TRBD1 on 6 matching bases. Specimen: peripheral blood, collected on day 0 of AZD1222 vaccination. This sequence was found in an adult in good health. CDR3 coding DNA: TGCGCCAGCAGCCAAGAGGGGGGCAGTTCTGATCGCTACACCTTC. This sequence encodes CASSQEGGSSDRYTF.